A selection of T cell receptor beta chains follows, all from one sample in a study of CD8 T cells in ankylosing spondylitis. TCRdb independently ran MiXCR on the 5' RACE reads; one entry per CDR3 protein. Here the sample spans hundreds of thousands of distinct CDR3 sequences, over 9.5% being singletons. Sequenced: blood, either unsorted or a sorted T cell fraction (not recorded which). These receptors were taken from a male donor with ankylosing spondylitis. The CDR3 runs from the conserved cysteine through the conserved F or W. The D gene is left open where the match is weak. Size is stated for part of the rows, as once, few or many counts, or as a class when the clone is expanded.

abundance	d_gene	v_gene	j_gene	len	CDR3aa	CDR3nt
few	.	TRBV6-2/TRBV6-3	TRBJ1-4	14	CASSYAGGSEKLFF	TGTGCCAGCAGTTACGCCGGCGGCTCCGAAAAACTGTTTTTT
many	TRBD1	TRBV7-9	TRBJ1-4	14	CASSLDRGGEKLFF	TGTGCCAGCAGCCTGGACAGGGGTGGTGAAAAACTGTTTTTT
many	.	TRBV4-3	TRBJ2-1	12	CASSQDRGEQFF	TGCGCCAGCAGCCAAGATCGCGGTGAGCAGTTCTTC
few	.	TRBV12-3/TRBV12-4	TRBJ2-3	16	CASTPADGGRADTQYF	TGTGCCAGCACCCCCGCGGACGGGGGTAGGGCAGATACGCAGTATTTT
.	TRBD2	TRBV6-5	TRBJ2-5	12	CATNRGEETQYF	TGTGCCACCAACCGGGGGGAAGAGACCCAGTACTTC
many	TRBD1	TRBV7-9	TRBJ2-2	14	CASSAGTGIGELFF	TGTGCCAGCAGCGCCGGGACAGGAATCGGGGAGCTGTTTTTT
few	TRBD1	TRBV6-5	TRBJ1-2	14	CASSYRDRPNGYTF	TGTGCCAGCAGTTACCGGGACAGACCGAATGGCTACACCTTC
.	.	TRBV20-1	TRBJ1-1	14	CSGVGKRGNTEAFF	TGCTCTGGGGTCGGGAAACGGGGGAACACTGAAGCTTTCTTT
.	.	TRBV12-3/TRBV12-4	TRBJ2-2	17	CASSFRDGEIHTGELFF	TGTGCCAGCAGTTTCCGCGACGGGGAGATTCACACCGGGGAGCTGTTTTTT
.	.	TRBV24-1	TRBJ2-7	15	CATSEGSGRPYEQYF	TGTGCCACCAGTGAAGGTTCAGGGCGCCCCTACGAGCAGTACTTC
many	.	TRBV7-2	TRBJ1-4	15	CASSPDQGSNEKLFF	TGTGCCAGCAGCCCTGATCAGGGTTCTAATGAAAAACTGTTTTTT
many	.	TRBV2	TRBJ1-2	14	CASKLETGAYGYTF	TGTGCCAGCAAATTAGAGACAGGAGCCTATGGCTACACCTTC
few	TRBD2	TRBV7-2	TRBJ2-7	15	CASSLQAGVAYEQYF	TGTGCCAGCAGCTTACAGGCGGGGGTAGCCTACGAGCAGTACTTC
.	.	TRBV20-1	TRBJ1-6	17	CSARDARGASYNSPLHF	TGCAGTGCTAGAGATGCCCGGGGAGCGTCCTATAATTCACCCCTCCACTTT
.	TRBD1	TRBV27	TRBJ1-6	14	CASRRQGDNSPLHF	TGTGCCAGCAGACGACAGGGGGACAATTCACCCCTCCACTTT
.	.	TRBV6-1	TRBJ2-2	16	CASSEAGGAGTGELFF	TGTGCCAGCAGTGAAGCGGGCGGGGCCGGCACCGGGGAGCTGTTTTTT
.	TRBD2	TRBV3-1	TRBJ2-2	18	CASSHNGLAGGPPGELFF	TGTGCCAGCAGCCACAATGGACTAGCGGGGGGGCCACCCGGGGAGCTGTTTTTT
many	.	TRBV10-3	TRBJ1-1	12	CAIGSGSTEAFF	TGTGCCATCGGGTCAGGGAGCACTGAAGCTTTCTTT
.	TRBD2	TRBV18	TRBJ2-2	16	CASSPPSSGNTGELFF	TGTGCCAGCTCACCGCCTTCTAGCGGCAACACCGGGGAGCTGTTTTTT
few	TRBD1	TRBV20-1	TRBJ2-3	15	CSARKPGQRIDTQYF	TGCAGTGCTAGGAAACCGGGACAGAGGATAGATACGCAGTATTTT
many	.	TRBV29-1	TRBJ2-7	13	CSVVGVRSYEQYF	TGCAGCGTTGTAGGAGTTCGGTCCTACGAGCAGTACTTC
.	.	TRBV5-6	TRBJ2-5	15	CASSLVTAAMETQYF	TGTGCCAGCAGCTTGGTGACAGCCGCGATGGAGACCCAGTACTTC
.	.	TRBV6-5	TRBJ1-6	17	CASSYSIKWTADSPLHF	TGTGCCAGCAGTTACTCGATTAAGTGGACCGCAGATTCACCCCTCCACTTT
.	.	TRBV5-4	TRBJ2-5	14	CASSPKVAKETQYF	TGTGCCAGCTCCCCTAAAGTTGCTAAAGAGACCCAGTACTTC
.	TRBD1	TRBV5-5	TRBJ2-5	17	CASSLVRGLINQETQYF	TGTGCCAGCAGCTTGGTCAGGGGGCTGATTAATCAAGAGACCCAGTACTTC
many	.	TRBV29-1	TRBJ2-7	14	CSVEGKSPTYEQYF	TGCAGCGTCGAGGGGAAGTCACCAACCTACGAGCAGTACTTC
few	.	TRBV24-1	TRBJ2-1	16	CATSAPGTPPPNEQFF	TGTGCCACCAGCGCGCCCGGGACCCCCCCGCCCAATGAGCAGTTCTTC
few	.	TRBV20-1	TRBJ1-1	13	CSASRVEATEAFF	TGCAGTGCTAGCAGGGTTGAGGCCACTGAAGCTTTCTTT
many	.	TRBV6-2/TRBV6-3	TRBJ1-5	16	CASSYKGRDSNQPQHF	TGTGCCAGCAGTTACAAAGGAAGGGATAGCAATCAGCCCCAGCATTTT
few	TRBD1	TRBV20-1	TRBJ2-7	15	CSATNPGTGTYEQYF	TGCAGTGCTACGAATCCCGGGACAGGGACCTACGAGCAGTACTTC
few	.	TRBV20-1	TRBJ1-2	13	CSAREETGYGYTF	TGCAGTGCTAGAGAAGAGACAGGATATGGCTACACCTTC
.	TRBD2	TRBV29-1	TRBJ2-7	17	CSAGSGLAGGPGYEQYF	TGCAGCGCCGGATCGGGACTAGCGGGAGGGCCGGGCTACGAGCAGTACTTC
many	.	TRBV12-3/TRBV12-4	TRBJ1-1	14	CASSLTRRNTEAFF	TGTGCCAGCAGTTTGACACGTCGGAACACTGAAGCTTTCTTT
few	.	TRBV28	TRBJ2-1	16	CASSSLLAQTYNEQFF	TGTGCCAGCAGTTCCCTCCTAGCGCAAACCTACAATGAGCAGTTCTTC
few	.	TRBV18	TRBJ2-1	13	CASSHPRYNEQFF	TGTGCCAGCTCACACCCTCGGTACAATGAGCAGTTCTTC
.	.	TRBV5-1	TRBJ2-5	14	CASRPVRVEETQYF	TGCGCCAGCAGACCGGTGCGAGTTGAAGAGACCCAGTACTTC
.	TRBD2	TRBV20-1	TRBJ2-1	13	CSARAGGDYEQFF	TGCAGTGCGAGGGCGGGAGGGGATTATGAGCAGTTCTTC
.	.	TRBV9	TRBJ2-3	13	CASSVGPENTQYF	TGTGCCAGCAGCGTAGGGCCCGAGAATACGCAGTATTTT
few	.	TRBV27	TRBJ1-5	18	CASSPDRPSGYSNQPQHF	TGTGCCAGCAGCCCCGACAGGCCCAGCGGGTATAGCAATCAGCCCCAGCATTTT
few	.	TRBV6-1	TRBJ2-1	9	CASAEEQFF	TGTGCCAGCGCAGAGGAGCAGTTCTTC
.	.	TRBV7-2	TRBJ2-5	12	CASSAQSGTQYF	TGTGCCAGCAGCGCTCAGTCGGGGACCCAGTACTTC
many	TRBD1	TRBV12-3/TRBV12-4	TRBJ1-6	16	CASRRGGDRVNSPLHF	TGTGCCAGCAGACGCGGCGGGGACAGGGTGAATTCACCCCTCCACTTT
few	.	TRBV5-1	TRBJ1-2	13	CASRPEGYYGYTF	TGCGCCAGCAGGCCCGAAGGCTACTATGGCTACACCTTC
few	.	TRBV6-5	TRBJ2-2	16	CASSYEIPVEAGELFF	TGTGCCAGCAGTTACGAGATACCAGTAGAGGCCGGGGAGCTGTTTTTT
few	TRBD1	TRBV20-1	TRBJ2-1	15	CSAPDRGRALSEQFF	TGCAGTGCACCGGACAGGGGGCGCGCCTTGAGTGAGCAGTTCTTC
.	TRBD2	TRBV4-3	TRBJ2-3	18	CASSRTLDLAGEADTQYF	TGCGCCAGCAGCCGAACCTTAGATTTAGCGGGAGAGGCAGATACGCAGTATTTT
.	TRBD1	TRBV11-2	TRBJ2-7	13	CASSLEGASGASF	TGTGCCAGCAGCCTAGAGGGGGCCTCCGGGGCGTCCTTC
many	.	TRBV7-9	TRBJ1-1	13	CASSEQANTEAFF	TGTGCCAGCAGCGAACAGGCGAACACTGAAGCTTTCTTT
.	.	TRBV3-1	TRBJ1-1	12	CASSQSGVGAFF	TGTGCCAGCAGCCAGTCAGGGGTGGGAGCTTTCTTT
.	.	TRBV4-3	TRBJ2-1	15	CASSAAPGSYNEQFF	TGCGCCAGCAGCGCAGCCCCGGGCTCCTACAATGAGCAGTTCTTC
few	.	TRBV13	TRBJ1-3	15	CASSDQKAGGNTIYF	TGTGCCAGCAGCGATCAGAAGGCGGGTGGAAACACCATATATTTT
.	TRBD2	TRBV5-6	TRBJ2-7	16	CASLASGRRYSYEQYF	TGTGCCAGCCTAGCTAGCGGGAGGAGATACTCCTACGAGCAGTACTTC
.	.	TRBV6-5	TRBJ1-4	12	CASSSWEGKLFF	TGTGCCAGCAGTTCTTGGGAGGGAAAACTGTTTTTT
few	TRBD2	TRBV20-1	TRBJ2-5	16	CSASIAGGRYQETQYF	TGCAGTGCTAGTATAGCGGGAGGCCGATACCAAGAGACCCAGTACTTC
many	.	TRBV20-1	TRBJ1-1	17	CSARKLRAITGNGEAFF	TGCAGTGCTAGAAAATTGAGAGCTATAACAGGGAATGGTGAAGCTTTCTTT
few	.	TRBV9	TRBJ2-3	16	CASSPQGGDESDTQYF	TGTGCCAGCAGCCCCCAAGGGGGGGATGAATCAGATACGCAGTATTTT
.	.	TRBV18	TRBJ1-1	15	CASSLMSVGNTEAFF	TGTGCCAGCTCTCTGATGAGCGTAGGGAACACTGAAGCTTTCTTT
many	TRBD1	TRBV5-6	TRBJ2-6	15	CASSLRGPGANVLTF	TGTGCCAGCAGCTTGAGGGGGCCTGGGGCCAACGTCCTGACTTTC